Listed below are T cell receptor beta chains from one sample, sequenced in a study of T cell responses to AZD1222 COVID-19 vaccine. Clones were read by immunoSEQ multiplex PCR, and TCRdb kept only the in-frame ones, dropping some. The table lists roughly 190,000 clones, around 90% of them singletons. The material sequenced was peripheral blood, taken on day 0 of AZD1222 vaccination. All receptors come from an adult in good health. The CDR3 runs from the conserved cysteine through the conserved F or W. D genes are given only for firm matches. Expanded clones get a size class; other rows say once, few or many, or leave the size out.

j_gene,d_gene,v_gene,abundance,CDR3aa,CDR3nt
TRBJ2-2,NA,TRBV27,once,CASSLTWNTGELFF,TGTGCCAGCAGTTTGACTTGGAACACCGGGGAGCTGTTTTTT
TRBJ2-7,NA,TRBV21-1,NA,CASTRDRGLIGAAYEQYF,TGTGCCAGCACCCGGGACAGGGGTTTGATAGGGGCGGCCTACGAGCAGTACTTC
TRBJ1-2,NA,TRBV2,NA,CATSDVTNYGYTF,TGTGCCACCTCCGACGTAACGAACTATGGCTACACCTTC
TRBJ1-5,NA,TRBV6-5,NA,CASSHNQPQHF,TGTGCCAGCAGTCACAATCAGCCCCAGCATTTT
TRBJ2-7,NA,TRBV3-1/TRBV3-2,NA,CASSQGAGGREAYEQYF,TGTGCCAGCAGCCAGGGGGCCGGCGGCAGGGAAGCCTACGAGCAGTACTTC
TRBJ1-2,NA,TRBV24-1,once,CATSGRPLGLGYGYTF,TGTGCCACCAGTGGACGGCCCCTAGGACTAGGGTATGGCTACACCTTC
TRBJ1-2,NA,TRBV27,once,CASSFTGRVPNYGYTF,TGTGCCAGCAGTTTTACCGGACGGGTCCCTAACTATGGCTACACCTTC
TRBJ1-5,NA,TRBV5-1,NA,CASSLEGVGQPQHF,TGCGCCAGCAGCTTGGAAGGGGTCGGGCAGCCCCAGCATTTT
TRBJ2-3,NA,TRBV28,NA,CASDSGPPDTQYF,TGTGCCAGCGACTCGGGCCCCCCAGATACGCAGTATTTT
TRBJ2-7,NA,TRBV23-1,NA,CASSPNRDPLLSNYEQYF,TGCGCCAGCAGTCCAAACCGGGACCCTCTCTTATCCAACTACGAGCAGTACTTC
TRBJ2-5,TRBD2,TRBV5-1,NA,CASSILAGGPRRETQYF,TGCGCCAGCAGCATCTTAGCGGGGGGGCCAAGGAGAGAGACCCAGTACTTC
TRBJ1-2,NA,TRBV3-1/TRBV3-2,NA,CASSHTTNYGYTF,TGTGCCAGCAGCCACACAACTAACTATGGCTACACCTTC
TRBJ2-7,TRBD2,TRBV15,NA,CATSRGGTSGSYEQYF,TGTGCCACCAGCAGAGGGGGGACTAGCGGGAGCTACGAGCAGTACTTC
TRBJ2-7,NA,TRBV27,NA,CASSLGVRSYEQYF,TGTGCCAGCAGTTTGGGGGTTAGGTCCTACGAGCAGTACTTC
TRBJ2-7,NA,TRBV5-4,once,CASSNMTGPYEQYF,TGTGCCAGCAGCAATATGACAGGACCCTACGAGCAGTACTTC
TRBJ1-1,NA,TRBV19,once,CASTPGVSDEAFF,TGTGCCAGTACCCCAGGAGTCTCAGATGAAGCTTTCTTT
TRBJ1-2,NA,TRBV7-8,NA,CASSLEVEGEYGYTF,TGTGCCAGCAGCTTAGAGGTGGAGGGGGAGTATGGCTACACCTTC
TRBJ1-5,NA,TRBV15,NA,CATSGRPGHQPQHF,TGTGCCACCAGCGGGAGACCAGGACACCAGCCCCAGCATTTT
TRBJ1-1,NA,TRBV18,NA,CASSPSVGATEAFF,TGTGCCAGCTCACCTTCGGTGGGGGCGACTGAAGCTTTCTTT
TRBJ2-1,NA,TRBV5-4,NA,CASSLAAKWNEQFF,TGTGCCAGCAGCTTGGCAGCGAAGTGGAATGAGCAGTTCTTC
TRBJ1-1,NA,TRBV3-1/TRBV3-2,NA,CASRPRGNTEAFF,TGTGCCAGCAGACCTAGGGGTAACACTGAAGCTTTCTTT
TRBJ2-7,TRBD1,TRBV29-1,NA,CSVTPGGLGYEQYF,TGCAGCGTTACACCAGGGGGTCTGGGGTACGAGCAGTACTTC
TRBJ2-7,NA,TRBV18,once,CASSPSTGEGYEQYF,TGTGCCAGCTCACCATCGACAGGGGAGGGCTACGAGCAGTACTTC
TRBJ2-1,NA,TRBV7-2,NA,CASSSWSRQTLSSYNEQFF,TGTGCCAGCAGCTCCTGGTCTCGACAGACCCTCAGCTCCTACAATGAGCAGTTCTTC
TRBJ2-1,TRBD2,TRBV27,NA,CASYIRGQRGASGGKYNEQFF,TGTGCCAGCTACATTAGGGGCCAACGGGGGGCTAGCGGGGGCAAGTACAATGAGCAGTTCTTC
TRBJ2-2,NA,TRBV2,NA,CAISGFANTGELFF,TGTGCCATTTCAGGGTTCGCGAACACCGGGGAGCTGTTTTTT
TRBJ1-2,NA,TRBV4-2,NA,CASSPTESYGYTF,TGTGCCAGCAGCCCCACGGAGAGCTATGGCTACACCTTC
TRBJ2-1,NA,TRBV5-4,NA,CASSLSLTTSYNEQFF,TGTGCCAGCAGCTTGAGTTTAACTACCTCCTACAATGAGCAGTTCTTC
TRBJ2-7,NA,TRBV14,few,CASSQDQGYPYEQYF,TGTGCCAGCAGCCAAGATCAGGGATATCCCTACGAGCAGTACTTC
TRBJ1-2,NA,TRBV24-1,NA,CATSELGGPNYGYTF,TGTGCCACCAGTGAACTAGGGGGACCGAACTATGGCTACACCTTC
TRBJ2-1,NA,TRBV14,NA,CASSQAVVYNEQFF,TGTGCCAGCAGCCAAGCCGTAGTCTATAATGAGCAGTTCTTC
TRBJ1-5,NA,TRBV4-3,NA,CASSQGFGGPQHF,TGCGCCAGCAGCCAAGGATTTGGGGGGCCCCAGCATTTT
TRBJ2-7,NA,TRBV27,NA,CASSPKLVQEVPYEQYF,TGTGCCAGCTCCCCCAAGCTGGTTCAGGAGGTTCCCTACGAGCAGTACTTC
TRBJ2-1,NA,TRBV27,NA,CASSFRRLNEQFF,TGTGCCAGCAGTTTTAGGCGACTCAATGAGCAGTTCTTC
TRBJ2-2,NA,TRBV28,NA,CASSYRNTGELFF,TGTGCCAGCAGTTACAGGAACACCGGGGAGCTGTTTTTT
TRBJ1-3,NA,TRBV4-2,NA,CASSQDPLGPVSGNTIYF,TGTGCCAGCAGCCAAGATCCCTTAGGGCCGGTTTCTGGAAACACCATATATTTT
TRBJ1-1,NA,TRBV7-9,NA,CASSYYGEDTEAFF,TGTGCCAGCAGCTACTACGGCGAGGACACTGAAGCTTTCTTT
TRBJ2-1,TRBD2,TRBV28,NA,CASSGLAGAYNEQFF,TGTGCCAGCAGCGGACTAGCGGGTGCCTACAATGAGCAGTTCTTC
TRBJ1-4,TRBD1,TRBV2,once,CATRGQEDEKLFF,TGTGCCACAAGGGGACAGGAAGATGAAAAACTGTTTTTT
TRBJ2-2,TRBD1,TRBV29-1,NA,CSVVGGQGAGGELFF,TGCAGCGTTGTAGGGGGACAGGGGGCCGGAGGGGAGCTGTTTTTT
TRBJ2-7,TRBD2,TRBV9,NA,CASSVGLAGNYEQYF,TGTGCCAGCAGCGTAGGACTAGCGGGGAACTACGAGCAGTACTTC
TRBJ2-2,TRBD2,TRBV9,NA,CASSVPTSGKTGELFF,TGTGCCAGCAGCGTCCCGACTAGCGGGAAAACCGGGGAGCTGTTTTTT